This T cell receptor beta chain originates from a study of cytomegalovirus exposure and HLA in healthy donors. As for the study in general: Unique TCRs numbering roughly 80 million, obtained from HLA-typed donors, made up an early data release.

This clone has more than one count but fewer than ten. Its antigen is not identified. CDR1 and CDR2 (germline): SGDLS, YYNGEE. The CDR3 has 14 amino acids. With 0 bases removed from V and 3 bases from J, the gap between germline ends came to 9 bases. With 60 Vbeta and 13 Jbeta primers, the PCR was carried out. The protocol was immunoSEQ multiplex PCR, while the TCRdb copy is restricted to in-frame clones and leaves out a portion. The table has 150,000 or so clones, about 86% seen once. Study results and caveats: What TCR beta sequences reportedly achieved was accurate prediction of HLA-A and HLA-B alleles in most subjects. The authors later linked a missense DCLRE1C variant to TCR beta V- and J-gene trimming. Sequencing probably produced one cluster of sequence variants that were highly shared.

Sequencing was carried out using PBMCs. The V gene is TRBV9, the J gene TRBJ1-1; TRBD1 might be the D (5 bases). This sequence was found in a young woman in good health and CMV-seronegative. CDR3 sequence reads: CASSVDTRDTEAFF. The CDR3 coding sequence is TGTGCCAGCAGCGTAGATACCAGGGACACTGAAGCTTTCTTT.